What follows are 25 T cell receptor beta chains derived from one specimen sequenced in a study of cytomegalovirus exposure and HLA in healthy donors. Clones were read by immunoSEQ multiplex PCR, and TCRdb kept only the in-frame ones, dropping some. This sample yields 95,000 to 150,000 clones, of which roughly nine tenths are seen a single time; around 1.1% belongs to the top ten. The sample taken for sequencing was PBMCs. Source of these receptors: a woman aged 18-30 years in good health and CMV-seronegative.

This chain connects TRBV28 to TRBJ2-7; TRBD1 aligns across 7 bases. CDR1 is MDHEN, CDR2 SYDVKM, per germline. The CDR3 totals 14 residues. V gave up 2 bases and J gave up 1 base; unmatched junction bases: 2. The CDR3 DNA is TGTGCCAGCAGTTTAAAACAGGGGTCCTACGAGCAGTACGTC. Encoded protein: CASSLKQGSYEQYV.

CDR3 sequence reads: CASKPNYGYTF. The CDR3 DNA is TGTGCCAGCAAGCCTAACTATGGCTACACCTTC. This chain joins TRBV2 and TRBJ1-2; D remains ambiguous. The CDR3 runs 11 residues. Between the trimmed V and J ends, which lost 7 bases and 0 bases, there was a span of 3 bases. CDR1 is SNHLY, CDR2 FYNNEI, per germline.

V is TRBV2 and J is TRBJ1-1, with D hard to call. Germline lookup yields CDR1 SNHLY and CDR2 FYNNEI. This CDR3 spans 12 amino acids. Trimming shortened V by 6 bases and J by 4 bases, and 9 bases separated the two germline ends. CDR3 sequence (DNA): TGTGCCAGCAGCTTCTTCGGCACTGAAGCTTTCTTT. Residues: CASSFFGTEAFF.

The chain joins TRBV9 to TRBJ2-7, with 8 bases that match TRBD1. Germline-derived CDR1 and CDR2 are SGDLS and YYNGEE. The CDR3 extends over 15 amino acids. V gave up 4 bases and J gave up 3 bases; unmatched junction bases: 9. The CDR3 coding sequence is TGTGCCAGCAGCCGATGGACAGGGAATGACTACGAGCAGTACTTC. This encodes CASSRWTGNDYEQYF. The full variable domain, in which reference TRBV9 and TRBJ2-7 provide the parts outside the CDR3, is DSGVTQTPKHLITATGQRVTLRCSPRSGDLSVYWYQQSLDQGLQFLIQYYNGEERAKGNILERFSAQQFPDLHSELNLSSLELGDSALYFCASSRWTGNDYEQYFGPGTRLTVT.

The CDR3: CASKTGTPYEQYF. The DNA for the CDR3 is TGTGCCAGCAAAACCGGGACACCCTACGAGCAGTACTTC. V is TRBV28 and J is TRBJ2-7; possibly TRBD1 for D (6 bases). V shed 7 bases and J shed 2 bases, with 12 bases lying between them. Looked up from germline, CDR1 is MDHEN and CDR2 is SYDVKM. The CDR3 consists of 13 residues.

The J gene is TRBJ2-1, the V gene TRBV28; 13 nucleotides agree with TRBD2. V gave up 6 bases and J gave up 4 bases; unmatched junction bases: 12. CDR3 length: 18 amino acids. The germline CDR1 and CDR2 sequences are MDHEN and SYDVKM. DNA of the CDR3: TGTGCCAGCAGCCCAGAACTATGGACTAGCGGGAGATACAATGAGCAGTTCTTC. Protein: CASSPELWTSGRYNEQFF. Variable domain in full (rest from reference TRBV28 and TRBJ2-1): DVKVTQSSRYLVKRTGEKVFLECVQDMDHENMFWYRQDPGLGLRLIYFSYDVKMKEKGDIPEGYSVSREKKERFSLILESASTNQTSMYLCASSPELWTSGRYNEQFFGPGTRLTVL.

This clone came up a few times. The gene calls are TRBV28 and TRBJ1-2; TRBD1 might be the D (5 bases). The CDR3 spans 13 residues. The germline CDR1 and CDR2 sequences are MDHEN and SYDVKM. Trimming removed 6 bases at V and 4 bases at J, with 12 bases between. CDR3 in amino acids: CASSQRGPYGYTF. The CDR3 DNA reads TGTGCCAGCAGCCAAAGGGGTCCCTATGGCTACACCTTC.

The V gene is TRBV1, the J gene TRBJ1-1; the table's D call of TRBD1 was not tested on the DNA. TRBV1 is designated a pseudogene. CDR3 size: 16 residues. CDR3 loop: CTSIRDRVRYGTEAFF. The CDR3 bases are TGCACCAGCATCCGGGACAGGGTCAGGTATGGCACTGAAGCTTTCTTT.

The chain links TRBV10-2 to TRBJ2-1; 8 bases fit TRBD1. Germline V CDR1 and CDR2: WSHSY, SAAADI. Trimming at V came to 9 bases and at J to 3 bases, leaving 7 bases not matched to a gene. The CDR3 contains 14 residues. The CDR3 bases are TGCGCCAGTCGACAGGGGCCGGGCTACAATGAGCAGTTCTTC. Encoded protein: CASRQGPGYNEQFF.

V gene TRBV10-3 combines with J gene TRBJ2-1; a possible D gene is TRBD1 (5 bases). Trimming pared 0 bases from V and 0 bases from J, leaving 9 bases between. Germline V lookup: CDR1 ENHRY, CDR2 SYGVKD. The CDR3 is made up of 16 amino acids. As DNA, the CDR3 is TGTGCCATCAGTGAGTCTAGGGGAAACTCCTACAATGAGCAGTTCTTC. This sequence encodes CAISESRGNSYNEQFF.

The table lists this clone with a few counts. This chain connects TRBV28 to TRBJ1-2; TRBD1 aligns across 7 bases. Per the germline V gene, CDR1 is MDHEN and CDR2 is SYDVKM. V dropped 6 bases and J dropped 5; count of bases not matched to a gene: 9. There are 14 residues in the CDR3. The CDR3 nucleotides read TGTGCCAGCAGCCCTCAGACAGGGTCTTATGGCTACACCTTC. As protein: CASSPQTGSYGYTF.

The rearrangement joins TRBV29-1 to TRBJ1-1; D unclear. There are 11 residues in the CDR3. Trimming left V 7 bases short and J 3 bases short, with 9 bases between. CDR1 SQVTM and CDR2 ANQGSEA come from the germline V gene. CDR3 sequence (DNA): TGCAGCGCGAGGAGGGACACTGAAGCTTTCTTT. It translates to CSARRDTEAFF.

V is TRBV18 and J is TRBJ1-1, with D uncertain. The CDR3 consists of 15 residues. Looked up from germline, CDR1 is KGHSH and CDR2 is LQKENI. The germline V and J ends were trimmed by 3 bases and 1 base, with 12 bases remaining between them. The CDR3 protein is CASSPIIAENTEAFF. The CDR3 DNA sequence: TGTGCCAGCTCACCGATAATCGCAGAGAACACTGAAGCTTTCTTT.

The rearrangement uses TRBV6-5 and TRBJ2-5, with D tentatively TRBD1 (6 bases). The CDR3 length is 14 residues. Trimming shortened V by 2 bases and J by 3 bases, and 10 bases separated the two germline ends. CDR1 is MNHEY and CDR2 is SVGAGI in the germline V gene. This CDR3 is CASSYGGTKETQYF. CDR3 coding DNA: TGTGCCAGCAGTTACGGGGGCACCAAAGAGACCCAGTACTTC.

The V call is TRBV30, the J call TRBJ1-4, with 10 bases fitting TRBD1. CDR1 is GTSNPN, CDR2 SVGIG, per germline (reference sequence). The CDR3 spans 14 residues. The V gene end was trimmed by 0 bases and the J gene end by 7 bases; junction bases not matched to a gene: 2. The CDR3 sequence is CAWSVTGGVEKLFF. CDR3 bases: TGTGCCTGGAGTGTGACAGGGGGCGTTGAAAAACTGTTTTTT.

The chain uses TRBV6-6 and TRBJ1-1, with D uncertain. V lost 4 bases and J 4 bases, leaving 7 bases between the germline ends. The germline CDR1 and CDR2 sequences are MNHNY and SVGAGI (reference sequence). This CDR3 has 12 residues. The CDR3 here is CASSLTGTEAFF. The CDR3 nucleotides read TGTGCCAGCAGTTTGACGGGCACTGAAGCTTTCTTT.

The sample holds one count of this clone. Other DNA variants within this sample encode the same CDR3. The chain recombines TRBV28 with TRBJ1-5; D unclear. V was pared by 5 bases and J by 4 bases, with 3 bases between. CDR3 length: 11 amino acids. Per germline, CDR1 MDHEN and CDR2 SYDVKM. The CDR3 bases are TGTGCCAGCAGTCTGAATCAGCCCCAGCATTTT. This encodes CASSLNQPQHF.

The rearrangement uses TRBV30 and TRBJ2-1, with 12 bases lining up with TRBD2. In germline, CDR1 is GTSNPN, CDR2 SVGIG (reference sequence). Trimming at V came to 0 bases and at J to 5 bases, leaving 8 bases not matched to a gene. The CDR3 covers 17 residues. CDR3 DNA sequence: TGTGCCTGGAGTGTCTCGTTGACTAGCGGGAGCGACAATGAGCAGTTCTTC. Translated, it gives CAWSVSLTSGSDNEQFF.

In nucleotides, the CDR3 is TGTGCCGCCTGGACTAGCGGGGGGAAGAACGCGAACACCGGGGAGCTGTTTTTT. Its translation: CAAWTSGGKNANTGELFF. The chain carries TRBV5-8 and TRBJ2-2, with 14 bases fitting TRBD2. V dropped 10 bases and J dropped 0; count of bases not matched to a gene: 11. This CDR3 region has 18 residues. Germline loops: CDR1 SGHTS, CDR2 YDEGEE. The whole variable domain, filled in from reference TRBV5-8 and TRBJ2-2, reads EAGVTQSPTHLIKTRGQQATLRCSPISGHTSVYWYQQALGLGLQFLLWYDEGEERNRGNFPPRFSGRQFPNYSSELNVNALELEDSALYLCAAWTSGGKNANTGELFFGEGSRLTVL.

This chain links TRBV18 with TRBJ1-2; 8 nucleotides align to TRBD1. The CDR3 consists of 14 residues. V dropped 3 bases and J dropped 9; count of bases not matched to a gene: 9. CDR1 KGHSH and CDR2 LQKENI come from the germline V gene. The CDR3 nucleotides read TGTGCCAGCTCACCCTCGGATGGACAGGGTAGCTACACCTTC. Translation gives CASSPSDGQGSYTF.

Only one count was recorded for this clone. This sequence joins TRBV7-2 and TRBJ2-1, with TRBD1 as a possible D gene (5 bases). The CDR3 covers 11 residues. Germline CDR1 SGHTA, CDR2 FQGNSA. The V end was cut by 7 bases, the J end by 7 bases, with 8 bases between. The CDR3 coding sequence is TGTGCCAGCACAGGGTTGAATGAGCAGTTCTTC. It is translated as CASTGLNEQFF. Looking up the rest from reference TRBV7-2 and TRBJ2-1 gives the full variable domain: GAGVSQSPSNKVTEKGKDVELRCDPISGHTALYWYRQSLGQGLEFLIYFQGNSAPDKSGLPSDRFSAERTGGSVSTLTIQRTQQEDSAVYLCASTGLNEQFFGPGTRLTVL.

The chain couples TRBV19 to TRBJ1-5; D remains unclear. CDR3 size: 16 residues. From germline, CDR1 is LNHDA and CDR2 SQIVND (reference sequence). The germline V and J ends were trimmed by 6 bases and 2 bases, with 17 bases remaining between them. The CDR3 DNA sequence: TGTGCCAGTAGGACTAGTAAATCTGGGGGCAATCAGCCCCAGCATTTT. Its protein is CASRTSKSGGNQPQHF.

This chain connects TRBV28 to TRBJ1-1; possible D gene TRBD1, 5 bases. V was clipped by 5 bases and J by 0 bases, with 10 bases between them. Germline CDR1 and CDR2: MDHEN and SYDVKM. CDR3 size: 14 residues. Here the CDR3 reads CASSPWGVNTEAFF. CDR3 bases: TGTGCCAGCAGTCCCTGGGGGGTGAACACTGAAGCTTTCTTT.

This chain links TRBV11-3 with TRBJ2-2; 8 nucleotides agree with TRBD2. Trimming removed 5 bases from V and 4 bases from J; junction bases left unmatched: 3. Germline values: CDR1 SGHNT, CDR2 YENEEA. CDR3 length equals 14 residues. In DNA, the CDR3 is TGTGCCAGCAGCCCGGGACTAGGCACCGGGGAGCTGTTTTTT. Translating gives CASSPGLGTGELFF. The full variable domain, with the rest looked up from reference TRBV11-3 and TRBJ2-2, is EAGVVQSPRYKIIEKKQPVAFWCNPISGHNTLYWYLQNLGQGPELLIRYENEEAVDDSQLPKDRFSAERLKGVDSTLKIQPAELGDSAVYLCASSPGLGTGELFFGEGSRLTVL.

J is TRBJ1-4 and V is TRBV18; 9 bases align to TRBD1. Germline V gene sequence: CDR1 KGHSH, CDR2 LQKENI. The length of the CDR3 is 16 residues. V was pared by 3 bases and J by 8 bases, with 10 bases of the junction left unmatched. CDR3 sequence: CASSPLPGQGTEKLFF. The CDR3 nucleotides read TGTGCCAGCTCACCCTTGCCCGGACAGGGGACCGAAAAACTGTTTTTT.